This TCR beta chain was recorded in a study of cytomegalovirus exposure and HLA in healthy donors. Germline V gives CDR1 SGDLS, CDR2 YYNGEE. The CDR3 runs to 15 residues. Trimming left V 0 bases short and J 1 base short, with 9 bases between. It was with 60 Vbeta and 13 Jbeta primers that the PCR ran. Profiling relied on immunoSEQ multiplex PCR, and the TCRdb table lists in-frame clones only, not all of them. The sample gives hundreds of thousands of clones, 85% to 90% of which show up once; roughly 2.3% is in the top ten. J is TRBJ2-3 and V is TRBV9, with D maybe TRBD2 (5 bases). The receptor comes from a woman younger than 30 in good health and CMV-seronegative. Sequencing input: PBMCs. The CDR3 DNA reads TGTGCCAGCAGCGTAGGGAACGGGGGCACAGATACGCAGTATTTT. Translating gives CASSVGNGGTDTQYF.